The TCR beta chain described here comes from a study of blood T cell repertoires in COVID-19. About the study: Both acute and convalescent COVID-19 samples were obtained from the United States, Italy and Spain.

The junction had 10 bases not matched to a gene; V was cut back by 3 bases and J by 1 base. CDR3 length equals 18 residues. Germline-derived CDR1 and CDR2 are WNHNN and SYGVQD (reference sequence). Libraries were prepared by immunoSEQ multiplex PCR; TCRdb keeps only in-frame clonotypes and omits some of them. Here the sample spans more than 200,000 clones, 80% to 90% being singletons. Sequenced: peripheral blood. The chain is built from TRBV10-1 and TRBJ1-5; 9 positions match TRBD1. The source of this sequence is a woman in her forties or fifties with acute or convalescent COVID-19. The CDR3 coding sequence is TGCGCCAGCAGTGATCCCACAGGGGGCACGTCGAGCAATCAGCCCCAGCATTTT. Encoded protein: CASSDPTGGTSSNQPQHF.